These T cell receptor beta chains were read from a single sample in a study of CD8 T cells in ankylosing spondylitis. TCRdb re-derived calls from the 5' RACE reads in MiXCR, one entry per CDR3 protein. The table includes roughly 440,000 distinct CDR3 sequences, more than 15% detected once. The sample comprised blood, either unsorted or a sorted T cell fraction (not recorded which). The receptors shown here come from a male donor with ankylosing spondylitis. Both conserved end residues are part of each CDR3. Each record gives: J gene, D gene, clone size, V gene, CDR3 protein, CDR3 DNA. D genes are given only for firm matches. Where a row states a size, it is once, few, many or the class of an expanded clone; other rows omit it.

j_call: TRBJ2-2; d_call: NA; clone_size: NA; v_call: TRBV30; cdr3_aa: CAWSVLGGYTGELFF; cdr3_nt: TGTGCCTGGAGTGTACTGGGCGGATACACCGGGGAGCTGTTTTTT
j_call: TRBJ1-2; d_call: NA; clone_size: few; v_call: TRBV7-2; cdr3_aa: CASSSPGTYGYTF; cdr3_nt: TGTGCCAGCAGCTCCCCCGGGACCTATGGCTACACCTTC
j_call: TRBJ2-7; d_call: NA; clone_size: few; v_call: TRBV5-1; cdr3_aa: CASRTGEVENYEQYF; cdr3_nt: TGCGCCAGCAGAACGGGGGAGGTAGAAAACTACGAGCAGTACTTC
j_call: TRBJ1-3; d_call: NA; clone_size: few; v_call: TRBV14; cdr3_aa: CASSQGRQFSGNTIYF; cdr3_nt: TGTGCCAGCAGCCAAGGCCGACAGTTCTCTGGAAACACCATATATTTT
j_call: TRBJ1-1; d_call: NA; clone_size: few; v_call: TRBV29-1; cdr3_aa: CSVRPGGNTEAFF; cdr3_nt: TGCAGCGTCCGACCGGGCGGTAACACTGAAGCTTTCTTT
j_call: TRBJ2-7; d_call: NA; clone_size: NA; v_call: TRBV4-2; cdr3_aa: CASSQVSSYEQYF; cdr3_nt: TGTGCCAGCAGCCAGGTTAGCTCCTACGAGCAGTACTTC
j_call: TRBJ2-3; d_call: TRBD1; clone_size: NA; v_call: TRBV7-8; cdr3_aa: CASSIPWAGGADTQYF; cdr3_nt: TGTGCCAGCAGTATACCGTGGGCAGGGGGCGCAGATACGCAGTATTTT
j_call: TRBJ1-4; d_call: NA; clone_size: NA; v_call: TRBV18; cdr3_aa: CASSPGQMTNEKLFF; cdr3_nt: TGTGCCAGCTCACCAGGACAGATGACTAATGAAAAACTGTTTTTT
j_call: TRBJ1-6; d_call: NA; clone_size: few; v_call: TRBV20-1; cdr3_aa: CSAPKGWGDSPLHF; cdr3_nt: TGCAGTGCCCCTAAGGGGTGGGGCGATTCACCCCTCCACTTT
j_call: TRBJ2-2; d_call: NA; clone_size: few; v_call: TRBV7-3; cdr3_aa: CASSPGVVPGELFF; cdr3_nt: TGTGCCAGCAGCCCAGGGGTAGTGCCCGGGGAGCTGTTTTTT
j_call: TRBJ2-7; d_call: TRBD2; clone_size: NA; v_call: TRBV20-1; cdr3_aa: CSARIEGTSTGEQYF; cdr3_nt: TGCAGTGCTAGAATAGAAGGGACTAGTACGGGCGAGCAGTACTTC
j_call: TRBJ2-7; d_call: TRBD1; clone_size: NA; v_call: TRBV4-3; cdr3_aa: CASSQSAGTGPYEQYF; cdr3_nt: TGCGCCAGCAGCCAATCCGCCGGGACAGGACCCTACGAGCAGTACTTC
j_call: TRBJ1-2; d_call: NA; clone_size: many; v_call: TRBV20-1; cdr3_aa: CSASQQGRGGSYTF; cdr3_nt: TGCAGTGCTAGTCAGCAGGGGCGGGGAGGAAGCTACACCTTC
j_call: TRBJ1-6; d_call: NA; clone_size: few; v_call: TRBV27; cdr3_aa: CASSFGRSSYNSPLHF; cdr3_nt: TGTGCCAGCAGTTTTGGACGGAGCTCCTATAATTCACCCCTCCACTTT
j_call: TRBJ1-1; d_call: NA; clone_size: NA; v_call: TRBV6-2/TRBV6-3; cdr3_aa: CASSYPQGVTEAFF; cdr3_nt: TGTGCCAGCAGTTACCCACAGGGAGTCACTGAAGCTTTCTTT
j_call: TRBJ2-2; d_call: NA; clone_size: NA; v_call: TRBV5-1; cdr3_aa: CASSPTQGQWGTGELFF; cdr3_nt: TGCGCCAGCAGCCCCACTCAAGGACAGTGGGGCACCGGGGAGCTGTTTTTT
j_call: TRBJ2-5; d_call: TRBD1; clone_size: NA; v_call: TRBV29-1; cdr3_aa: CSVGQQTGFGETQYF; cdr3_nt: TGCAGCGTTGGCCAACAGACAGGGTTTGGGGAGACCCAGTACTTC
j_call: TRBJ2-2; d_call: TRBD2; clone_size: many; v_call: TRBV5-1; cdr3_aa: CASSARLAGELFF; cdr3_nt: TGCGCCAGCAGCGCCCGACTAGCAGGGGAGCTGTTTTTT
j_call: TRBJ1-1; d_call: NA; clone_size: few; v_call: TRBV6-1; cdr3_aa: CASSIGLGTEAFF; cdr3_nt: TGTGCCAGCAGTATCGGGCTCGGCACTGAAGCTTTCTTT
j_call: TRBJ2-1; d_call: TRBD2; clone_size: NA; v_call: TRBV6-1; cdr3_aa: CASSKLARQFF; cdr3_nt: TGTGCCAGCAGCAAACTAGCGCGGCAGTTCTTC
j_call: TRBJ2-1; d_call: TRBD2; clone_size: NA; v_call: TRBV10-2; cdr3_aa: CASRLGLAFEQFF; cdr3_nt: TGCGCCAGCAGGTTGGGACTAGCGTTTGAGCAGTTCTTC
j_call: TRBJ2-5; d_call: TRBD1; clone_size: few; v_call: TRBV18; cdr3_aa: CASSPRLGGTGQETQYF; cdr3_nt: TGTGCCAGCTCACCACGGCTAGGCGGGACAGGACAAGAGACCCAGTACTTC
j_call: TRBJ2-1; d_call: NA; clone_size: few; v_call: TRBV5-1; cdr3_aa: CASSLGRSSSYNEQFF; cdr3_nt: TGCGCCAGCAGCTTAGGGAGATCGAGCTCCTACAATGAGCAGTTCTTC